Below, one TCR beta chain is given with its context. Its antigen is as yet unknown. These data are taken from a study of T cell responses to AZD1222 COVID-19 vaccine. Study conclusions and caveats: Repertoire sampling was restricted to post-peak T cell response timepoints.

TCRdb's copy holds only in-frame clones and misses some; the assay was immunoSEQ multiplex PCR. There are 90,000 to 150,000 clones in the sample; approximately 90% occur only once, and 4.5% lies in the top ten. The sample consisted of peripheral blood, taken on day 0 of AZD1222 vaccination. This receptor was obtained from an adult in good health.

CDR3 amino acids: CASSTNRGTAQHEQYF. In DNA form, the CDR3 reads TGCGCCAGCAGCACGAATCGCGGGACAGCTCAACACGAGCAGTACTTC. The chain couples TRBV5-1 to TRBJ2-7; a possible D gene is TRBD1 (7 bases). The CDR3 runs 16 residues. Germline V gene sequence: CDR1 SGHRS, CDR2 YFSETQ. Trimming stripped 4 bases from V and 5 bases from J, with 22 bases between.